This TCR beta chain originates from a study of Graves' ophthalmopathy and Graves' hyperthyroidism. As regards this clonotype: The antigen is not known.

Broader study findings: Blood also held most thyroid clonotypes expanded above 0.001 frequency.

Unmatched junction bases numbered 12, after V lost 5 bases and J lost 5 bases. The CDR3 is made up of 18 amino acids. Germline CDR1 is SGHAT and CDR2 is FQNNGV. RNA transcripts yielded amplified TCR beta CDR3 regions. HTBI-primed first-round RT-PCR preceded second-round multiplex PCR. Each CDR3 protein is one row after TCRdb ran MiXCR on the multiplex PCR reads. The data contain 350,000 to 400,000 distinct CDR3 sequences, roughly 18% of them singletons. Donors with ophthalmopathy: moderate-to-severe activity, CAS ≥3, NOSPECS ≥4, duration under 3 months. PBMCs originated in roughly 9.3 ml of fresh peripheral blood.

The rearrangement links TRBV11-2 to TRBJ2-5, with 15 bases lining up with TRBD2. The clonotype comes from a woman aged 18-29 years with Graves' ophthalmopathy. Sequencing was carried out using peripheral blood. CDR3 coding DNA: TGTGCCAGCAGCGGCGGACTAGCGGGAGGGAATCCCAGGGAGACCCAGTACTTC. Its translation is CASSGGLAGGNPRETQYF.